The subject of this entry is one TCR beta chain. Its matching antigen is unknown. Treatment of the sample: about 20 received Ad26.COV2.S at low or high dose, single or two shots; about 5 received placebo; per-sample allocation not given. It was on day 63 after the first vaccine or placebo injection that samples were taken. The data were obtained in a study of Ad26.COV2.S vaccination and SARS-CoV-2 variants. Turning to the study itself: Vaccine-arm donor from the placebo-controlled COV1001 Ad26.COV2.S trial. Once, or twice with 56 days between doses, Ad26.COV2.S was given intramuscularly.

Generated by immunoSEQ multiplex PCR, the TCRdb table keeps only in-frame clones and is missing some. The sample includes roughly 350,000 clones, roughly 90% of them seen just once. The germline V gene encodes CDR1 SGHDN and CDR2 FVKESK. V was pared by 5 bases and J by 2 bases, with 14 bases of the junction left unmatched. The CDR3 totals 18 residues. Study-wide results and caveats: Researchers cautioned that TCR breadth and depth analyses may have underestimated total T cell responses.

The clonotype was recovered from a person aged 18 to 59 who received the Ad26.COV2.S COVID-19 vaccine or a placebo. The sample was peripheral blood, taken in a trial of Ad26.COV2.S vaccine versus placebo. The chain couples TRBV14 to TRBJ2-1, with 8 bases aligning to TRBD2. The CDR3 DNA is TGTGCCAGCAGCTCCCGTTTATTTACTAGCGGAGCCTACAATGAGCAGTTCTTC. It translates to CASSSRLFTSGAYNEQFF.